This section outlines one TCR beta chain sequence together with its context. Its antigen is not known. This record comes from a study of T-cell memory formation after mild COVID-19. The wider study: Largely donor-specific sequence clusters came from a couple of donors. General study points: Clones that shrank (day 15 to 85) were balanced CD4/CD8, whereas later expanders leaned CD4+. Largely, contracting CD4+ clones fell within CM and EM, and contracting CD8+ clones within EMRA.

Using constant-segment primers, 5'RACE produced TCR alpha and TCR beta cDNA libraries carrying sample barcodes and UMIs. Via MiXCR, TCRdb re-called the 5' RACE reads, giving one row per CDR3 protein. The sample carries 150,000 or so distinct CDR3 sequences, less than 25% recorded once. The sequence came from an adult woman who had mild COVID-19 (a few samples of this study predate the infection). Cell type and time point are not known. The material sequenced was PBMCs or a T cell subset sorted from them (not recorded which).

The CDR3 loop reads CATSDPDSSTYNEQFF. CDR3 sequence (DNA): TGTGCCACCAGTGACCCAGACTCATCCACCTACAATGAGCAGTTCTTC. The chain joins TRBV24-1 to TRBJ2-1; D gene ambiguous. The V and J ends lost 4 bases and 2 bases respectively, with 14 bases between them. The germline V gene has CDR1 KGHDR and CDR2 SFDVKD. The CDR3 spans 16 residues.